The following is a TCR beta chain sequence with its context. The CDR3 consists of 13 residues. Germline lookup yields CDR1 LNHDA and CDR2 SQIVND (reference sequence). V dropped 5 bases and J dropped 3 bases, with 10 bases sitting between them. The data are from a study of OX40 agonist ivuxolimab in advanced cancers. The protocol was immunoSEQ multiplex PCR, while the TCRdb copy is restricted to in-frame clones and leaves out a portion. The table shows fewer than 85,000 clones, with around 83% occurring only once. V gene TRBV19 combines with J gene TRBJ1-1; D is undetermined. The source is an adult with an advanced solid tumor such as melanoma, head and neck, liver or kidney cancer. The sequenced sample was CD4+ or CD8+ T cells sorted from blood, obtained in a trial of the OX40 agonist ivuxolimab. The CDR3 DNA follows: TGTGCCAGTAGTTTAGGCCGGGACACTGAAGCTTTCTTT. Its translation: CASSLGRDTEAFF.